The source of this T cell receptor beta chain is a study of shared clonotypes between healthy human individuals. General observations from the study: Shared clonotypes across all four donors exceeded non-shared ones in generation probability. A handful of donors held about 5.1% of naive CD4 clonotypes in common.

Concerning this clone: Antigen: not known.

The CDR3 consists of 16 residues. Looked up from germline, CDR1 is MNHNY and CDR2 is SVGAGI (reference sequence). The junction had 5 bases not matched to a gene; V was cut back by 2 bases and J by 1 base. Under the authors' procedure: ImmunoSEQ gave junction-only sequences without quality scores, so filtering differed. The method was immunoSEQ multiplex PCR; TCRdb's version includes in-frame clones alone and lacks a portion of them. The D gene and trimming were derived from the DNA, and the V and J assignments and clone size from that table. In the table there are over 1.5 million clones, under 99% of which are singletons.

This clonotype was obtained from a man under 40 in good health. V gene TRBV6-6 combines with J gene TRBJ2-5; 9 bases are shared with TRBD1. The sequencing sample was made of naive CD4+ T cells sorted from blood. Subset reported: CD45RA+ positively selected. The CDR3 DNA is TGTGCCAGCAGTTACCTCGGGACAGGGTTCCAAGAGACCCAGTACTTC. This translates into CASSYLGTGFQETQYF.